These T cell receptor beta chains were read from a single sample in a study of T-cell reconstitution after alpha-beta-depleted transplantation in children. TCRdb independently ran MiXCR on the PCR reads; one entry per CDR3 protein. This repertoire shows around 380,000 distinct CDR3 sequences, roughly 11% found once; its top ten account for 4.5% to 7%. Material: PBMCs from the stem cell graft donor, obtained from the stem cell graft. These TCRs come from a human donor who donated a stem cell graft to a child with acute myeloid leukemia. The CDR3 runs from the conserved cysteine through the conserved F or W. Fields, in order: D gene, J gene, clone size, V gene, CDR3 length, CDR3 protein, CDR3 DNA. The D gene is left open where the match is weak. Not every row has a clone size; where given, it reads once, few, many or a size class.

NA TRBJ1-1 few TRBV6-2/TRBV6-3 13 CASRDDGNTEAFF TGTGCCAGCAGAGACGACGGGAACACTGAAGCTTTCTTT
NA TRBJ1-2 few TRBV20-1 16 CSARLTAGRGNYGYTF TGCAGTGCTAGACTTACGGCAGGGCGGGGTAACTATGGCTACACCTTC
NA TRBJ2-3 many TRBV6-6 12 CASSPSPLGQYF TGTGCCAGCAGTCCGTCTCCCCTCGGGCAGTATTTT
NA TRBJ1-1 many TRBV29-1 13 CSVMKDMNTEAFF TGCAGCGTAATGAAAGATATGAACACTGAAGCTTTCTTT
NA TRBJ1-2 few TRBV29-1 12 CSVVVSNYGYTF TGCAGCGTTGTTGTCTCCAACTATGGCTACACCTTC
NA TRBJ2-3 few TRBV5-5 14 CASSLDYATDTQYF TGTGCCAGCAGCTTGGACTACGCCACAGATACGCAGTATTTT
TRBD1 TRBJ2-2 NA TRBV9 16 CASSGGQVANTGELFF TGTGCCAGCAGCGGGGGACAGGTAGCGAACACCGGGGAGCTGTTTTTT
NA TRBJ2-4 few TRBV7-9 13 CASSLGQPNIQYF TGTGCCAGCAGCTTAGGTCAACCAAACATTCAGTACTTC
TRBD1 TRBJ1-2 many TRBV20-1 16 CSARDRDRGRVYGYTF TGCAGTGCTAGAGATCGGGACAGGGGGCGCGTCTATGGCTACACCTTC
TRBD2 TRBJ2-3 NA TRBV20-1 18 CSAARLAGGPNGGDTQYF TGCAGTGCCGCGAGGCTAGCGGGAGGGCCAAACGGGGGAGATACGCAGTATTTT
TRBD2 TRBJ2-1 few TRBV27 16 CASSLVGAGDYNQQFF TGTGCCAGCAGTCTAGTAGGGGCCGGGGACTACAATCAGCAGTTCTTC
NA TRBJ2-3 NA TRBV12-5 17 CASGLVLGGGFTDTQYF TGTGCTAGTGGTTTGGTACTCGGCGGAGGGTTCACAGATACGCAGTATTTT
NA TRBJ1-2 NA TRBV6-5 13 CASRLDGNYGYTF TGTGCCAGCAGATTAGACGGTAACTATGGCTACACCTTC
NA TRBJ1-1 NA TRBV2 16 CASSEEPGRPLEEAFF TGTGCCAGCAGTGAAGAACCGGGACGGCCCCTCGAAGAAGCTTTCTTT
NA TRBJ2-3 few TRBV5-6 14 CASSPGPQTDTQYF TGTGCCAGCAGTCCCGGGCCCCAAACAGATACGCAGTATTTT
TRBD2 TRBJ2-2 NA TRBV15 16 CATSREEWGGTGELFF TGTGCCACCAGCAGAGAGGAGTGGGGGGGAACCGGGGAGCTGTTTTTT
NA TRBJ2-1 many TRBV7-2 12 CASSLLLNEQFF TGTGCCAGCAGCTTACTGCTCAATGAGCAGTTCTTC
TRBD2 TRBJ2-1 NA TRBV24-1 16 CATSDRGLGRDNEQFF TGTGCCACCAGTGACCGGGGACTAGGACGGGACAATGAGCAGTTCTTC
NA TRBJ2-7 NA TRBV29-1 12 CSVARGPGEQYF TGCAGCGTTGCCAGGGGACCGGGGGAGCAGTACTTC
NA TRBJ1-5 NA TRBV20-1 13 CSARLQANQPQHF TGCAGTGCTAGACTACAGGCTAATCAGCCCCAGCATTTT
NA TRBJ2-1 NA TRBV5-1 17 CASSSHSDGIGHNEQFF TGCGCCAGCAGCTCCCACTCTGACGGGATTGGCCACAATGAGCAGTTCTTC
NA TRBJ1-1 few TRBV7-9 13 CASSLGGEREAFF TGTGCCAGCAGCTTAGGGGGGGAGAGGGAAGCTTTCTTT
TRBD1 TRBJ2-4 NA TRBV7-2 15 CASSLGGQVGDIQYF TGTGCCAGCAGCTTAGGAGGACAGGTCGGAGACATTCAGTACTTC
NA TRBJ2-1 NA TRBV19 15 CASSIELAEYNEQFF TGTGCCAGTAGTATAGAACTAGCTGAGTACAATGAGCAGTTCTTC
TRBD2 TRBJ2-4 few TRBV20-1 14 CSASLSGGKNIQYF TGCAGTGCTAGCCTGTCGGGGGGCAAAAACATTCAGTACTTC
NA TRBJ2-7 many TRBV20-1 14 CSANPGGLSYEQYF TGCAGTGCTAATCCGGGCGGTCTCTCCTACGAGCAGTACTTC
NA TRBJ2-7 few TRBV20-1 13 CSAPRGVGYEQYF TGCAGTGCTCCCAGGGGGGTCGGGTACGAGCAGTACTTC
NA TRBJ2-5 NA TRBV7-3 15 CASSLSAVSQETQYF TGTGCCAGCAGCTTAAGTGCAGTCTCACAAGAGACCCAGTACTTC
TRBD2 TRBJ2-3 NA TRBV6-2/TRBV6-3 19 CASRGLAVRTIISTDTQYF TGTGCCAGCAGAGGACTAGCGGTCCGAACTATTATTAGCACAGATACGCAGTATTTT
NA TRBJ2-1 NA TRBV29-1 14 CSVESGTKTSAQFF TGCAGCGTTGAATCGGGTACTAAGACCTCCGCCCAGTTCTTC
NA TRBJ2-5 many TRBV10-3 15 CAISESNLRQETQYF TGTGCCATCAGTGAGTCGAACCTACGACAAGAGACCCAGTACTTC
NA TRBJ1-1 many TRBV6-6 13 CASSRGGGTEAFF TGTGCCAGCAGCCGGGGAGGAGGCACTGAAGCTTTCTTT
TRBD2 TRBJ2-1 few TRBV29-1 15 CSVELLAGGGSEQFF TGCAGCGTTGAACTGCTAGCGGGAGGGGGTAGTGAGCAGTTCTTC
NA TRBJ2-2 few TRBV20-1 17 CSARDTAGLQNTGELFF TGCAGTGCTAGGGACACGGCGGGACTCCAAAACACCGGGGAGCTGTTTTTT
NA TRBJ2-1 many TRBV15 14 CATSVSGSYNEQFF TGTGCCACCAGCGTTTCTGGCTCCTACAATGAGCAGTTCTTC
TRBD1 TRBJ1-1 NA TRBV12-3/TRBV12-4 13 CASSIQGAGEAFF TGTGCCAGCTCTATACAGGGGGCTGGTGAAGCTTTCTTT
NA TRBJ2-1 many TRBV29-1 14 CSIRLIGNYNEQFF TGCAGCATTCGTCTGATAGGAAATTACAATGAGCAGTTCTTC
NA TRBJ2-6 few TRBV25-1 16 CASSFTTVSGANVLTF TGTGCCAGCAGTTTTACCACAGTCTCTGGGGCCAACGTCCTGACTTTC
NA TRBJ1-1 few TRBV21-1 12 CASSKGPGEAFF TGTGCCAGCAGCAAAGGCCCGGGAGAAGCTTTCTTT
NA TRBJ2-3 NA TRBV6-1 14 CASNPGPRTDTQYF TGTGCCAGCAATCCGGGTCCACGCACAGATACGCAGTATTTT
NA TRBJ1-1 many TRBV9 12 CASSAGHTEAFF TGTGCCAGCAGCGCAGGCCACACTGAAGCTTTCTTT
NA TRBJ1-6 many TRBV20-1 12 CSARIGNSPLHF TGCAGTGCTAGAATCGGGAATTCACCCCTCCACTTT
NA TRBJ2-7 few TRBV29-1 13 CSVGGGPTYEQYF TGCAGCGTGGGCGGGGGCCCAACCTACGAGCAGTACTTC
NA TRBJ2-1 NA TRBV29-1 15 CSVLKGDSTNNEQFF TGCAGCGTCCTCAAGGGGGATAGCACTAACAATGAGCAGTTCTTC
NA TRBJ1-5 few TRBV6-1 15 CASIGHFGGNQPQHF TGTGCCAGTATAGGCCATTTCGGGGGCAATCAGCCCCAGCATTTT
TRBD1 TRBJ1-2 NA TRBV4-2 17 CASSQEKRTGGYYGYTF TGTGCCAGCAGCCAAGAAAAAAGGACAGGCGGATACTATGGCTACACCTTC
TRBD2 TRBJ2-7 few TRBV12-5 18 CASGLANSGRMVSYEQYF TGTGCTAGTGGTTTGGCCAATAGCGGGAGGATGGTCTCCTACGAGCAGTACTTC
NA TRBJ2-1 few TRBV5-1 16 CASSLVGTPSYNEQFF TGCGCCAGCAGCTTGGTTGGGACACCTTCCTACAATGAGCAGTTCTTC
NA TRBJ1-2 few TRBV20-1 12 CSARGTLLGNTF TGCAGTGCGAGGGGGACTCTCTTGGGGAACACCTTC
TRBD1 TRBJ1-3 many TRBV5-1 16 CASSSYGTGAGNTIYF TGCGCCAGCAGCTCCTACGGGACAGGGGCTGGAAACACCATATATTTT